The 21 T cell receptor beta chains below were found in one sample sequenced in a study of blood T cell repertoires in COVID-19. TCRdb keeps only in-frame clones here, not all; method: immunoSEQ multiplex PCR. In the table there are 370,000 or so clones, about 89% of which are singletons. Input material: PBMCs or T cells enriched from blood (not recorded which). The source is a man between 25 and 39 years old who had recovered from COVID-19.

In its sample, this clone was seen once. The rearrangement uses TRBV5-6 and TRBJ1-6; 8 nucleotides line up with TRBD1. The V segment lost 4 bases and the J segment 9 bases; nucleotides outside the gene matches: 9. CDR1 SGHDT and CDR2 YYEEEE come from the germline V gene. This CDR3 has 15 residues. In DNA form, the CDR3 reads TGTGCCAGCAGCGGCGGACAGGGATTCGCTTCACCCCTCCACTTT. Amino acids: CASSGGQGFASPLHF.

This clone was recorded a few times. V gene TRBV5-1 combines with J gene TRBJ2-2, with TRBD2 matching 8 bases. The CDR3 consists of 16 residues. Germline values: CDR1 SGHRS, CDR2 YFSETQ. With 1 base clipped from V and 4 bases from J, the junction kept 6 bases outside the gene matches. The CDR3 nucleotides read TGCGCCAGCAGCTTGCTGGGGCTAGCGGGCACCGGGGAGCTGTTTTTT. Translating gives CASSLLGLAGTGELFF.

In the case of this clone: Other DNA sequences within the sample encode an identical CDR3. The CDR3 here is CASSLPSYEQYF. For the CDR3, the DNA is TGCGCCAGCAGCTTGCCATCCTACGAGCAGTACTTC. J is TRBJ2-7 and V is TRBV5-1; D not certain. The V and J ends lost 1 base and 1 base respectively, with 3 bases between them. The CDR3 spans 12 residues. Per germline, CDR1 SGHRS and CDR2 YFSETQ.

The gene calls are TRBV19 and TRBJ1-1, with D possibly TRBD1 on 6 matching bases. The CDR3 spans 13 residues. Trimming shortened V by 5 bases and J by 7 bases, and 14 bases separated the two germline ends. In germline, CDR1 is LNHDA, CDR2 SQIVND (reference sequence). The DNA for the CDR3 is TGTGCCAGTAGTTCTACAGGGTATGTTGAAGCTTTCTTT. It specifies CASSSTGYVEAFF. Looking up the rest from reference TRBV19 and TRBJ1-1 gives the full variable domain: DGGITQSPKYLFRKEGQNVTLSCEQNLNHDAMYWYRQDPGQGLRLIYYSQIVNDFQKGDIAEGYSVSREKKESFPLTVTSAQKNPTAFYLCASSSTGYVEAFFGQGTRLTVV.

The chain couples TRBV5-1 to TRBJ2-7, with a tentative D call TRBD1 (5 bases). The CDR3 contains 15 residues. Trimming removed 5 bases at V and 1 base at J, with 16 bases between. Germline V gene sequence: CDR1 SGHRS, CDR2 YFSETQ. This CDR3 reads CASSLLNRQSYEQYF. DNA for the CDR3: TGCGCCAGCAGTTTACTTAATAGACAGTCCTACGAGCAGTACTTC.

The chain employs TRBV30 and TRBJ1-1; 9 nucleotides line up with TRBD1. V lost 0 bases to trimming and J lost 4 bases; unmatched junction nucleotides: 6. CDR1 and CDR2 from the germline V gene are GTSNPN and SVGIG (reference sequence). There are 15 residues in the CDR3. CDR3 DNA: TGTGCCTGGAGTGTAGACAGGGGGTTGGTCACTGAAGCTTTCTTT. Protein sequence: CAWSVDRGLVTEAFF.

V gene TRBV5-5 combines with J gene TRBJ1-1, with D hard to call. The CDR3 has 15 residues. V lost 0 bases and J lost 1, with 10 bases in between. CDR1 is SGHKS, CDR2 YYEKEE, per germline (reference sequence). The CDR3: CASSLVASWNTEAFF. For the CDR3, the DNA is TGTGCCAGCAGCTTGGTCGCGAGTTGGAACACTGAAGCTTTCTTT.

The chain carries TRBV28 and TRBJ1-1; possibly TRBD1 for D (5 bases). Germline lookup yields CDR1 MDHEN and CDR2 SYDVKM. This CDR3 spans 11 amino acids. Trimming left V 6 bases short and J 10 bases short, with 12 bases between. This CDR3 is CASREGLRAFF. The CDR3, as DNA: TGTGCCAGCAGGGAGGGGTTGCGAGCTTTCTTT.

This clone was picked up a small number of times. This sequence joins TRBV2 and TRBJ1-5; 9 bases are shared with TRBD1. This CDR3 has 14 residues. Germline loops: CDR1 SNHLY, CDR2 FYNNEI. Trimming at V came to 7 bases and at J to 5 bases, leaving 6 bases not matched to a gene. The CDR3 loop reads CASTDRTGDQPQHF. In DNA, the CDR3 is TGTGCCAGCACAGATAGGACAGGGGATCAGCCCCAGCATTTT.

V and J are TRBV9 and TRBJ1-2; TRBD1 matches at 7 bases. Unmatched junction bases numbered 11, after V lost 2 bases and J lost 4 bases. Germline CDR1 is SGDLS and CDR2 is YYNGEE. CDR3 length: 16 amino acids. The CDR3 nucleotides are TGTGCCAGCAGCGTCACAGACAGGGTCCCTACCTATGGCTACACCTTC. Translating it yields CASSVTDRVPTYGYTF.

The rearrangement links TRBV9 to TRBJ2-7; D is unclear. The CDR3 contains 13 residues. V lost 2 bases and J lost 3, with 9 bases in between. The germline V gene has CDR1 SGDLS and CDR2 YYNGEE. Written as DNA, the CDR3 is TGTGCCAGCAGCGTTGGCTTATACTACGAGCAGTACTTC. As protein: CASSVGLYYEQYF.

The rearrangement links TRBV10-3 to TRBJ2-2; D is possibly TRBD1 (6 bases). The CDR3 loop spans 15 amino acids. With 7 bases removed from V and 0 bases from J, the gap between germline ends came to 12 bases. Per the germline V gene, CDR1 is ENHRY and CDR2 is SYGVKD. This CDR3 is CAITPDRANTGELFF. CDR3 sequence (DNA): TGTGCCATCACCCCGGACAGAGCGAACACCGGGGAGCTGTTTTTT.

The chain employs TRBV5-1 and TRBJ2-3; the match to TRBD2 covers 7 bases. CDR1 and CDR2 from the germline V gene are SGHRS and YFSETQ. CDR3 length equals 15 residues. Trimming cost V 4 bases and J 0 bases; bases outside gene matches: 5. The CDR3 here is CASSTGGSSTDTQYF. CDR3 DNA: TGCGCCAGCAGCACGGGAGGTTCTAGCACAGATACGCAGTATTTT.

The rearrangement uses TRBV6-5 and TRBJ2-5, with D possibly matching TRBD1 (5 bases). V dropped 4 bases and J dropped 5 bases, with 17 bases sitting between them. Germline V gives CDR1 MNHEY, CDR2 SVGAGI. The CDR3 runs to 15 residues. CDR3 sequence (DNA): TGTGCCAGCAGTTCGGTTCAGGGCTTTTGGGAGACCCAGTACTTC. Translation gives CASSSVQGFWETQYF.

CDR3 in DNA: TGCGCCAGCAGCCAAGATCCGGTGACAGGGAACACTGAAGCTTTCTTT. This encodes CASSQDPVTGNTEAFF. The chain uses TRBV4-1 and TRBJ1-1; D is perhaps TRBD1 (6 bases). Germline assignment: CDR1 MGHRA and CDR2 YSYEKL. The CDR3 runs 16 residues. The V and J ends lost 0 bases and 1 base respectively, with 12 bases between them.

J is TRBJ1-6 and V is TRBV20-1; TRBD1 agrees at 9 bases. From germline, CDR1 is DFQATT and CDR2 SNEGSKA (reference sequence). J gave up 8 bases and V 3 bases, and 5 bases lay outside the gene matches. This CDR3 has 14 residues. CDR3 sequence: CSASRGQGDSPLHF. The CDR3 DNA reads as TGCAGTGCTAGTCGGGGACAGGGTGATTCACCCCTCCACTTT.

V gene TRBV5-1 combines with J gene TRBJ1-1, with 7 bases fitting TRBD1. The CDR3 consists of 12 residues. Germline V gene data show CDR1 as SGHRS and CDR2 as YFSETQ. V trimming: 5 bases; J trimming: 5 bases; junction bases outside the gene matches: 3. CDR3: CASSKDRTEAFF. As DNA, the CDR3 is TGCGCCAGCAGTAAGGACAGGACTGAAGCTTTCTTT.

The V and J genes are TRBV12-3 or TRBV12-4 and TRBJ2-1, with D maybe TRBD1 (7 bases). The V end was cut by 5 bases, the J end by 14 bases, with 13 bases between. CDR3 length equals 11 residues. In DNA, the CDR3 is TGTGCCAGCAGTATCGACAGGGAGGAGTTCTTC. Its protein product is CASSIDREEFF.

This chain's CDR3 is CATSDPGTGRNEQFF. In nucleotides, the CDR3 is TGTGCCACCAGTGATCCTGGGACAGGGCGCAATGAGCAGTTCTTC. The V and J genes are TRBV24-1 and TRBJ2-1; 9 bases line up with TRBD1. The germline V gene has CDR1 KGHDR and CDR2 SFDVKD. Germline trimming cut 3 bases from V and 6 bases from J; bases unmatched to any gene: 5. The CDR3 has 15 amino acids.

This clone was picked up one time. The gene calls are TRBV4-1 and TRBJ1-1; maybe TRBD1 (5 bases). Germline V CDR1 and CDR2: MGHRA, YSYEKL. Trimming took off 6 bases at V and 1 base at J, with 9 bases between the two ends. CDR3 length: 13 residues. This CDR3 is CASRTGGNTEAFF. In DNA, the CDR3 is TGCGCCAGCAGGACGGGGGGGAACACTGAAGCTTTCTTT.

This chain joins TRBV7-9 and TRBJ1-1; 11 bases map to TRBD1. The CDR3 is made up of 16 amino acids. V lost 3 bases and J lost 3; bases outside the gene matches: 6. The V gene's germline CDR1 is SEHNR and CDR2 FQNEAQ (reference sequence). Here the CDR3 DNA reads TGTGCCAGCAGCTTGGGGACAGGGGGAGTCGACACTGAAGCTTTCTTT. Translating it yields CASSLGTGGVDTEAFF.